Sequencing of this T cell receptor beta chain was carried out in a study of T cells in tumors after PD-1 blockade. Study-wide context: Prior checkpoint blockade, systemic immunosuppressant use, or anti-cancer therapy within 4 weeks excluded patients. Some patients also took daily vismodegib 150 mg during anti-PD-1 treatment. Whole-study results and caveats: Clonal replacement appeared only between pre- and post-treatment samples.

Turning to this clone: As yet, its antigen is unknown.

Clones were read by immunoSEQ multiplex PCR, and TCRdb kept only the in-frame ones, dropping some. The table records 4,000 to 5,500 clones, roughly 60% of them present only once. This CDR3 is 23 amino acids long. Germline-derived CDR1 and CDR2 are LNHDA and SQIVND (reference sequence). V gave up 5 bases and J gave up 0 bases, with 34 bases separating them. This TCR was recovered from a human donor with basal cell carcinoma. This rearrangement joins TRBV19 to TRBJ2-2; perhaps D is TRBD1 or TRBD2 (5 bases each). The sequencing here drew on tumor tissue, taken after anti-PD-1 treatment. The CDR3 DNA reads as TGTGCCAGTAGTCTCTCTTTTCGTCCGGGGACCATCACCATGACCTCGAACACCGGGGAGCTGTTTTTT. Translating it yields CASSLSFRPGTITMTSNTGELFF.